The source of this T cell receptor (beta chain) is a study of cytomegalovirus exposure and HLA in healthy donors. Looking at the study overall: Earlier work reported approximately 110 million unique TCR beta sequences from about 179 million T cells.

Use of 60 Vbeta and 13 Jbeta primers characterized the PCR. The method was immunoSEQ multiplex PCR; TCRdb's version includes in-frame clones alone and lacks a portion of them. The table for this sample gives 110,000 to 150,000 clones. V gave up 1 base and J gave up 3 bases; unmatched junction bases: 5. The CDR3 contains 15 residues. CDR1 is MGHRA and CDR2 is YSYEKL in the germline V gene. Study-level points and caveats: The authors considered a cluster of highly shared sequence variants likely to be a sequencing artifact. Evidence from a later analysis indicated that most CMV-associated TCR beta chains looked HLA-restricted. Several of the most significant clusters were apparently associated with common viral pathogens in a later analysis.

Notes on this clone: Its antigen remains unknown.

This chain uses TRBV4-1 with TRBJ1-2; TRBD1 aligns across 7 bases. The sequence was obtained from a male donor in good health and CMV-seronegative. Sequenced input: PBMCs. The CDR3 DNA is TGCGCCAGCAGCCAAGGGAAGGGGGCCGACTATGGCTACACCTTC. The encoded protein is CASSQGKGADYGYTF.